The rows below give T cell receptor beta chains drawn from one sample of a study of T cell clones after liver transplantation. TCRdb keeps only in-frame clones here, not all; method: immunoSEQ multiplex PCR. The sample yields about 45,000 clones, 85% to 90% seen once. The sequences come from CD4+ T cells from blood, collected 24 months after liver transplant. The receptors here all came from a human patient who received a liver transplant. Some T cells may be the graft donor's. Each CDR3 is given with its conserved first and last residue. The D gene is left open where the match is weak. Size tells how often a clone was seen (once, few, many) or the class of an expanded clone, and some rows leave it out.

J,D,V,size,DNA,CDR3
TRBJ2-7,.,TRBV14,.,TGTGCCAGCAGCCAAGTTAACTCCTACGAGCAGTACTTC,CASSQVNSYEQYF
TRBJ2-2,.,TRBV4-2,.,TGTGCCAGCGGGAACACCGGGGAGCTGTTTTTT,CASGNTGELFF
TRBJ1-4,.,TRBV6-6,.,TGTGCCAGCAGTAGAGGGGTTAGTGGTGAAAAACTGTTTTTT,CASSRGVSGEKLFF
TRBJ2-1,.,TRBV27,few,TGTGCCAGCAGTCAGGAGTTCAAGCAGTTCTTC,CASSQEFKQFF
TRBJ1-3,.,TRBV30,once,TGTGCCTGGAGTAAAGGGGGATCTGGAAACACCATATATTTT,CAWSKGGSGNTIYF
TRBJ1-1,.,TRBV18,.,TGTGCCAGCTCACCCACCCTAGTTGGGGGGAACACTGAAGCTTTCTTT,CASSPTLVGGNTEAFF
TRBJ2-5,.,TRBV5-4,once,TGTGCCAGCACTTCACAAGGGGCTCGGAAGACCCAGTACTTC,CASTSQGARKTQYF
TRBJ1-2,.,TRBV6-1,.,TGTGCCAGCAGCGCCAGACGGGACCGCCGATATGGCTACACCTTC,CASSARRDRRYGYTF
TRBJ2-7,.,TRBV19,.,TGTGCCAGTAGTATTACAGTCATAAGCTCCTACGAGCAGTACTTC,CASSITVISSYEQYF
TRBJ1-2,TRBD1,TRBV14,.,TGTGCCAGCAGCGGACCGGACAGGAACTATGGCTACACCTTC,CASSGPDRNYGYTF
TRBJ2-1,TRBD2,TRBV10-3,.,TGTGCCATCAGTTCTTATAGCGGGCGCGAATTCAATGAGCAGTTCTTC,CAISSYSGREFNEQFF
TRBJ1-1,.,TRBV9,.,TGTGCCAGCAGCGTAGTCGAGGGTACTGAAGCTTTCTTT,CASSVVEGTEAFF
TRBJ1-1,.,TRBV6-6,.,TGTGCCAGCAGTACCCCCCCAGGGAACACTGAAGCTTTCTTT,CASSTPPGNTEAFF
TRBJ2-7,.,TRBV14,.,TGTGCCAGCAGCCAAGATACAAGCTACGAGCAGTACTTC,CASSQDTSYEQYF
TRBJ1-2,TRBD1,TRBV5-1,.,TGCGCCAGCAGCCCGGACAGGGGCTTAGGTGGCTACACCTTC,CASSPDRGLGGYTF
TRBJ2-1,.,TRBV6-5,.,TGTGCCAGCAAGAAGGGCGGGAACTCCTACAATGAGCAGTTCTTC,CASKKGGNSYNEQFF
TRBJ2-5,.,TRBV19,.,TGTGCCAGTAGTATCCCGGGAGCCCAGGGGACCCAGTACTTC,CASSIPGAQGTQYF
TRBJ2-7,.,TRBV21-1,.,TGTGCCAGCACCTTAGGACTAGCGGTCTACGAGCAGTACTTC,CASTLGLAVYEQYF
TRBJ2-7,TRBD1,TRBV2,.,TGTGCCAGCAGTGCACCGGGACAGGGAGATCTCGAGCAGTACTTC,CASSAPGQGDLEQYF
TRBJ2-7,TRBD1,TRBV7-8,.,TGTGCCAGCAATCAAAGGGGGGGACAGGGGTTACACGAGCAGTACTTC,CASNQRGGQGLHEQYF
TRBJ1-2,.,TRBV5-4,.,TGTGCCAGCAGCTTGGCCAGGGAGAACTATGGCTACACCTTC,CASSLARENYGYTF
TRBJ2-5,.,TRBV27,once,TGTGCCAGCACCCCGCGAGGACGAGAGACCCAGTACTTC,CASTPRGRETQYF
TRBJ2-3,TRBD1,TRBV18,.,TGTGCCAGCTCACCTGGACAGGCTACTAGCACAGATACGCAGTATTTT,CASSPGQATSTDTQYF
TRBJ2-5,.,TRBV5-6,once,TGTGCCAGCAGCCCCGTCGGGTTAGAGACCCAGTACTTC,CASSPVGLETQYF
TRBJ1-6,.,TRBV7-6,.,TGTGCCAGCAGCTTAGGTCTCAGGTCCGCTAATTCACCCCTCCACTTT,CASSLGLRSANSPLHF
TRBJ2-5,.,TRBV5-1,.,TGCGCCAGCAGCTTGGCCGGGGAGACCCAGTACTTC,CASSLAGETQYF
TRBJ1-1,.,TRBV9,.,TGTGCCAGCAGCCGGGACGGACTCATGAACACTGAAGCTTTCTTT,CASSRDGLMNTEAFF
TRBJ1-3,.,TRBV9,.,TGTGCCAGCAGCGACACCTTCTCTGGAAACACCATATATTTT,CASSDTFSGNTIYF
TRBJ2-1,TRBD1,TRBV4-2,.,TGTGCCAGCAGCCAAGAAATCAGGGGGACGGGCAATGAGCAGTTCTTC,CASSQEIRGTGNEQFF
TRBJ2-2,TRBD2,TRBV7-8,.,TGTGCCAGCAGCTTACAGCGGGGGGGCCGGGGAACCGGGGAGCTGTTTTTT,CASSLQRGGRGTGELFF
TRBJ1-4,TRBD1,TRBV7-9,.,TGTGCCAGCAGCCCTCGGACAGGGATTAATGAAAAACTGTTTTTT,CASSPRTGINEKLFF
TRBJ2-3,.,TRBV18,.,TGTGCCAGCTCCGAGCGGGATACGCAGTATTTT,CASSERDTQYF
TRBJ1-4,.,TRBV5-8,.,TGTGCCAGCAGCTTGTTCCGGGGGTCGGGGACTAATGAAAAACTGTTTTTT,CASSLFRGSGTNEKLFF
TRBJ2-7,TRBD2,TRBV5-1,once,TGCGCCAGCAGCGATACTAGCGGACCCCTTTACGAGCAGTACTTC,CASSDTSGPLYEQYF
TRBJ2-1,TRBD2,TRBV15,.,TGTGCCACCAGCAGAGATACAGCGGGGGGCTCCCCCGTCTTC,CATSRDTAGGSPVF
TRBJ1-3,.,TRBV30,.,TGTGCCTGGAGTAACTTAGGTTCTGGAAACACCATATATTTT,CAWSNLGSGNTIYF
TRBJ1-1,.,TRBV10-1,.,TGCGCCAGCAGTGAGTCACAGGGCAAGCGGAACACTGAAGCTTTCTTT,CASSESQGKRNTEAFF
TRBJ2-2,.,TRBV28,few,TGTGCCAGCAGCAAGACAGGTCGGGCCGGGGAGCTGTTTTTT,CASSKTGRAGELFF
TRBJ1-1,TRBD1,TRBV9,.,TGTGCCAGCAGCGTAGCTTTGACAGGGACAACTGAAGCTTTCTTT,CASSVALTGTTEAFF
TRBJ2-1,TRBD2,TRBV5-1,.,TGCGCCAGCAGCCGGGAGGGCGGGTTCAATGAGCAGTTCTTC,CASSREGGFNEQFF
TRBJ1-1,.,TRBV27,few,TGTGCCAGCAGTTTTTTCGGGAGTGGAGGGAACACTGAAGCTTTCTTT,CASSFFGSGGNTEAFF
TRBJ2-6,.,TRBV7-8,.,TGTGCCAGCAGCGCCGGGACCTACAGCTCTGGGGCCAACGTCCTGACTTTC,CASSAGTYSSGANVLTF
TRBJ2-2,.,TRBV6-5,few,TGTGCCAGCAGCCTACTAGGGACGAGCAACGGGGAGCTGTTTTTT,CASSLLGTSNGELFF
TRBJ2-1,TRBD2,TRBV29-1,.,TGCAGCGTTGAAGGGGGACTAGCGGGAAACAATGAGCAGTTCTTC,CSVEGGLAGNNEQFF
TRBJ2-1,TRBD2,TRBV5-6,once,TGTGCCAGCAGGACCTATTGGGAGCGGGGGAACTACAATGAGCAGTTCTTC,CASRTYWERGNYNEQFF
TRBJ2-7,.,TRBV19,.,TGTGCCAGTAGGGCTTTTCTTACGGGGGAGCAGTACTTC,CASRAFLTGEQYF
TRBJ1-1,.,TRBV7-3,.,TGTGCCAGCAGCTTATCAGCTAACACTGAAGCTTTCTTT,CASSLSANTEAFF
TRBJ1-1,.,TRBV29-1,.,TGCAGCTCTAGAAAGACGGACACTGAAGCTTTCTTT,CSSRKTDTEAFF